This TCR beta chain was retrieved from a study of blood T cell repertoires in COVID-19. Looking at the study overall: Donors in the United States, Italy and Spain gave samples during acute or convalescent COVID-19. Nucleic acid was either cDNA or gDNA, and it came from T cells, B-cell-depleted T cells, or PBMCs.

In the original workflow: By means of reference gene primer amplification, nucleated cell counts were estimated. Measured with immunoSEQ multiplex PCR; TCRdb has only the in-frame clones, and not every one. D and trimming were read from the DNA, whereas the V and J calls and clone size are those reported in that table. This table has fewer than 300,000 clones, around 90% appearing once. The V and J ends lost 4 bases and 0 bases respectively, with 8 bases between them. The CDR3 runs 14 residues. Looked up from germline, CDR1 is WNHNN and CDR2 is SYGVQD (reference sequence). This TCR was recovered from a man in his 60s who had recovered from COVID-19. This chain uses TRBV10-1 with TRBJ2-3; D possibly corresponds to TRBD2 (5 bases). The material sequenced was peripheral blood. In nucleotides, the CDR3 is TGCGCCAGCAGTGGGACTCGAAGCACAGATACGCAGTATTTT. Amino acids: CASSGTRSTDTQYF.